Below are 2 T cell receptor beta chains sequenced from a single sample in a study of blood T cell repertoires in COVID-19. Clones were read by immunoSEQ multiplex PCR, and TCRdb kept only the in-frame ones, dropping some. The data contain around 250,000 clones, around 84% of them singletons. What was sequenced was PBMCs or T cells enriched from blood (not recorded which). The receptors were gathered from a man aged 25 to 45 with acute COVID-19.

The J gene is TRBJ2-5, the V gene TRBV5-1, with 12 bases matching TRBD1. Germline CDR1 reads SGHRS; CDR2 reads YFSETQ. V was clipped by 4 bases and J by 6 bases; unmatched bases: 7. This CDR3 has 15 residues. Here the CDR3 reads CASSQGTGGVKTQYF. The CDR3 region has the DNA TGCGCCAGCAGCCAAGGGACAGGGGGCGTGAAGACCCAGTACTTC. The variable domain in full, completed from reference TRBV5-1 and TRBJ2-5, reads KAGVTQTPRYLIKTRGQQVTLSCSPISGHRSVSWYQQTPGQGLQFLFEYFSETQRNKGNFPGRFSGRQFSNSRSEMNVSTLELGDSALYLCASSQGTGGVKTQYFGPGTRLLVL.

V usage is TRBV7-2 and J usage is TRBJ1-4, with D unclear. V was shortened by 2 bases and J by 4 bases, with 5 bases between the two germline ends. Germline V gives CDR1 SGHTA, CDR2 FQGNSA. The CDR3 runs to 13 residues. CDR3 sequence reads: CASSLLRNEKLFF. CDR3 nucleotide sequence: TGTGCCAGCAGCTTACTACGTAATGAAAAACTGTTTTTT.